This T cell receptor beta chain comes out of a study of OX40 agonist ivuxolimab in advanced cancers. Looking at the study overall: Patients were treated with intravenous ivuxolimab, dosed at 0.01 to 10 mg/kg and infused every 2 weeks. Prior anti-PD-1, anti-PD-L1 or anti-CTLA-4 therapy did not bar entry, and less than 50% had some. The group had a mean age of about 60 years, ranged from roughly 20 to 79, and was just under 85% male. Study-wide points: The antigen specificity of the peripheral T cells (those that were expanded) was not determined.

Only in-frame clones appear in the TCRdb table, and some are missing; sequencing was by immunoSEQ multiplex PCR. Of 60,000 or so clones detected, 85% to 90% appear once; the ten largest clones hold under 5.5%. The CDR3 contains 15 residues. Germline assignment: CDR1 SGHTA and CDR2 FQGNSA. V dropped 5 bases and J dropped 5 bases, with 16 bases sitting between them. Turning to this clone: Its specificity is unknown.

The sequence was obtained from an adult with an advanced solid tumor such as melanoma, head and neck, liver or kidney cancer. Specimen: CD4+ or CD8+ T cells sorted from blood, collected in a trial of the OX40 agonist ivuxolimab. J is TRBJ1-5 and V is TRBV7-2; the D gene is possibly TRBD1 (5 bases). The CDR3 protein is CASSTGGDGDQPQHF. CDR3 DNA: TGTGCCAGCAGCACGGGGGGGGACGGAGATCAGCCCCAGCATTTT.